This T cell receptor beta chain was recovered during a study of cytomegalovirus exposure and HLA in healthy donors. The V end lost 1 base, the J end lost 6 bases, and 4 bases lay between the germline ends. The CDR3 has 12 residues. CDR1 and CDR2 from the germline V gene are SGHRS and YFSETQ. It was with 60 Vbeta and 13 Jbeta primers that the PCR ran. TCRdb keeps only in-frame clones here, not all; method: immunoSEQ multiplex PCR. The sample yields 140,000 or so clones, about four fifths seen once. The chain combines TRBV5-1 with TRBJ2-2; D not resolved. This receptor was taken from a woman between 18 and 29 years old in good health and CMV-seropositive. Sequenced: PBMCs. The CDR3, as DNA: TGCGCCAGCAGCTTGTCTGCCGGGGAGCTGTTTTTT. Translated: CASSLSAGELFF.